The 2 T cell receptor beta chains in this list originate from one sample, sequenced in a study of shared clonotypes between healthy human individuals (TCRdb year 2020). The library relied on the immunoSEQ multiplex PCR assay. TCRdb provides this immuneACCESS table in a form limited to in-frame rearrangements. Some clones are lacking; in checked studies, under half of them reflect an unresolved V gene, and why the rest are absent is not known. Here the sample has just over 2,000,000 clones; 85% to 95% occur a single time. The top ten constitute under 0.15% of the sample. Material: naive CD4+ T cells sorted from blood. The cell subset or site label on this specimen signifies: CD45RA+ positively selected. These receptors were collected from a young man in good health.

V gene TRBV7-2 combines with J gene TRBJ2-1; 9 bases fit TRBD2. This CDR3 has 16 residues. Germline V gives CDR1 SGHTA, CDR2 FQGNSA. With V trimmed by 5 bases and J by 8 bases, 13 bases remained unmatched. Written as DNA, the CDR3 is TGTGCCAGCAGCGCCCGGACTAGCGCCCTGCACCATGAGCAGTTCTTC. As protein: CASSARTSALHHEQFF.

The genes are TRBV5-6 and TRBJ1-4, with 7 bases matching TRBD1. CDR1 is SGHDT and CDR2 is YYEEEE in the germline V gene. Trimming at V came to 5 bases and at J to 2 bases, leaving 6 bases not matched to a gene. This CDR3 has 15 amino acids. CDR3 DNA: TGTGCCAGCAGTCCCGAGGGGGCGACTAATGAAAAACTGTTTTTT. This sequence encodes CASSPEGATNEKLFF.